This T cell receptor (beta chain) was obtained from a study of Ad26.COV2.S vaccination and SARS-CoV-2 variants. Treatment specified: roughly 18 received Ad26.COV2.S at low or high dose, single or two shots; about 5 received placebo; per-sample allocation not given. The study sampled participants on day 63 after the first vaccine or placebo injection. Generated by immunoSEQ multiplex PCR, the TCRdb table keeps only in-frame clones and is missing some. There are roughly 350,000 clones in the sample; less than 90% occur only once, and 6.4% lies in the top ten. The CDR3 totals 16 residues. The germline V gene encodes CDR1 MNHNS and CDR2 SASEGT. V lost 2 bases, J lost 3 bases, and 14 bases lay in between.

This TCR was sampled from a person between 18 and 59 years old who received the Ad26.COV2.S COVID-19 vaccine or a placebo. The rearrangement joins TRBV6-1 to TRBJ1-3, with D possibly matching TRBD1 (5 bases). The sequencing here drew on peripheral blood, taken in a trial of Ad26.COV2.S vaccine versus placebo. CDR3 sequence (DNA): TGTGCCAGCAGTGAAAGCGGGGGAGTAAGTGGAAACACCATATATTTT. It translates to CASSESGGVSGNTIYF.